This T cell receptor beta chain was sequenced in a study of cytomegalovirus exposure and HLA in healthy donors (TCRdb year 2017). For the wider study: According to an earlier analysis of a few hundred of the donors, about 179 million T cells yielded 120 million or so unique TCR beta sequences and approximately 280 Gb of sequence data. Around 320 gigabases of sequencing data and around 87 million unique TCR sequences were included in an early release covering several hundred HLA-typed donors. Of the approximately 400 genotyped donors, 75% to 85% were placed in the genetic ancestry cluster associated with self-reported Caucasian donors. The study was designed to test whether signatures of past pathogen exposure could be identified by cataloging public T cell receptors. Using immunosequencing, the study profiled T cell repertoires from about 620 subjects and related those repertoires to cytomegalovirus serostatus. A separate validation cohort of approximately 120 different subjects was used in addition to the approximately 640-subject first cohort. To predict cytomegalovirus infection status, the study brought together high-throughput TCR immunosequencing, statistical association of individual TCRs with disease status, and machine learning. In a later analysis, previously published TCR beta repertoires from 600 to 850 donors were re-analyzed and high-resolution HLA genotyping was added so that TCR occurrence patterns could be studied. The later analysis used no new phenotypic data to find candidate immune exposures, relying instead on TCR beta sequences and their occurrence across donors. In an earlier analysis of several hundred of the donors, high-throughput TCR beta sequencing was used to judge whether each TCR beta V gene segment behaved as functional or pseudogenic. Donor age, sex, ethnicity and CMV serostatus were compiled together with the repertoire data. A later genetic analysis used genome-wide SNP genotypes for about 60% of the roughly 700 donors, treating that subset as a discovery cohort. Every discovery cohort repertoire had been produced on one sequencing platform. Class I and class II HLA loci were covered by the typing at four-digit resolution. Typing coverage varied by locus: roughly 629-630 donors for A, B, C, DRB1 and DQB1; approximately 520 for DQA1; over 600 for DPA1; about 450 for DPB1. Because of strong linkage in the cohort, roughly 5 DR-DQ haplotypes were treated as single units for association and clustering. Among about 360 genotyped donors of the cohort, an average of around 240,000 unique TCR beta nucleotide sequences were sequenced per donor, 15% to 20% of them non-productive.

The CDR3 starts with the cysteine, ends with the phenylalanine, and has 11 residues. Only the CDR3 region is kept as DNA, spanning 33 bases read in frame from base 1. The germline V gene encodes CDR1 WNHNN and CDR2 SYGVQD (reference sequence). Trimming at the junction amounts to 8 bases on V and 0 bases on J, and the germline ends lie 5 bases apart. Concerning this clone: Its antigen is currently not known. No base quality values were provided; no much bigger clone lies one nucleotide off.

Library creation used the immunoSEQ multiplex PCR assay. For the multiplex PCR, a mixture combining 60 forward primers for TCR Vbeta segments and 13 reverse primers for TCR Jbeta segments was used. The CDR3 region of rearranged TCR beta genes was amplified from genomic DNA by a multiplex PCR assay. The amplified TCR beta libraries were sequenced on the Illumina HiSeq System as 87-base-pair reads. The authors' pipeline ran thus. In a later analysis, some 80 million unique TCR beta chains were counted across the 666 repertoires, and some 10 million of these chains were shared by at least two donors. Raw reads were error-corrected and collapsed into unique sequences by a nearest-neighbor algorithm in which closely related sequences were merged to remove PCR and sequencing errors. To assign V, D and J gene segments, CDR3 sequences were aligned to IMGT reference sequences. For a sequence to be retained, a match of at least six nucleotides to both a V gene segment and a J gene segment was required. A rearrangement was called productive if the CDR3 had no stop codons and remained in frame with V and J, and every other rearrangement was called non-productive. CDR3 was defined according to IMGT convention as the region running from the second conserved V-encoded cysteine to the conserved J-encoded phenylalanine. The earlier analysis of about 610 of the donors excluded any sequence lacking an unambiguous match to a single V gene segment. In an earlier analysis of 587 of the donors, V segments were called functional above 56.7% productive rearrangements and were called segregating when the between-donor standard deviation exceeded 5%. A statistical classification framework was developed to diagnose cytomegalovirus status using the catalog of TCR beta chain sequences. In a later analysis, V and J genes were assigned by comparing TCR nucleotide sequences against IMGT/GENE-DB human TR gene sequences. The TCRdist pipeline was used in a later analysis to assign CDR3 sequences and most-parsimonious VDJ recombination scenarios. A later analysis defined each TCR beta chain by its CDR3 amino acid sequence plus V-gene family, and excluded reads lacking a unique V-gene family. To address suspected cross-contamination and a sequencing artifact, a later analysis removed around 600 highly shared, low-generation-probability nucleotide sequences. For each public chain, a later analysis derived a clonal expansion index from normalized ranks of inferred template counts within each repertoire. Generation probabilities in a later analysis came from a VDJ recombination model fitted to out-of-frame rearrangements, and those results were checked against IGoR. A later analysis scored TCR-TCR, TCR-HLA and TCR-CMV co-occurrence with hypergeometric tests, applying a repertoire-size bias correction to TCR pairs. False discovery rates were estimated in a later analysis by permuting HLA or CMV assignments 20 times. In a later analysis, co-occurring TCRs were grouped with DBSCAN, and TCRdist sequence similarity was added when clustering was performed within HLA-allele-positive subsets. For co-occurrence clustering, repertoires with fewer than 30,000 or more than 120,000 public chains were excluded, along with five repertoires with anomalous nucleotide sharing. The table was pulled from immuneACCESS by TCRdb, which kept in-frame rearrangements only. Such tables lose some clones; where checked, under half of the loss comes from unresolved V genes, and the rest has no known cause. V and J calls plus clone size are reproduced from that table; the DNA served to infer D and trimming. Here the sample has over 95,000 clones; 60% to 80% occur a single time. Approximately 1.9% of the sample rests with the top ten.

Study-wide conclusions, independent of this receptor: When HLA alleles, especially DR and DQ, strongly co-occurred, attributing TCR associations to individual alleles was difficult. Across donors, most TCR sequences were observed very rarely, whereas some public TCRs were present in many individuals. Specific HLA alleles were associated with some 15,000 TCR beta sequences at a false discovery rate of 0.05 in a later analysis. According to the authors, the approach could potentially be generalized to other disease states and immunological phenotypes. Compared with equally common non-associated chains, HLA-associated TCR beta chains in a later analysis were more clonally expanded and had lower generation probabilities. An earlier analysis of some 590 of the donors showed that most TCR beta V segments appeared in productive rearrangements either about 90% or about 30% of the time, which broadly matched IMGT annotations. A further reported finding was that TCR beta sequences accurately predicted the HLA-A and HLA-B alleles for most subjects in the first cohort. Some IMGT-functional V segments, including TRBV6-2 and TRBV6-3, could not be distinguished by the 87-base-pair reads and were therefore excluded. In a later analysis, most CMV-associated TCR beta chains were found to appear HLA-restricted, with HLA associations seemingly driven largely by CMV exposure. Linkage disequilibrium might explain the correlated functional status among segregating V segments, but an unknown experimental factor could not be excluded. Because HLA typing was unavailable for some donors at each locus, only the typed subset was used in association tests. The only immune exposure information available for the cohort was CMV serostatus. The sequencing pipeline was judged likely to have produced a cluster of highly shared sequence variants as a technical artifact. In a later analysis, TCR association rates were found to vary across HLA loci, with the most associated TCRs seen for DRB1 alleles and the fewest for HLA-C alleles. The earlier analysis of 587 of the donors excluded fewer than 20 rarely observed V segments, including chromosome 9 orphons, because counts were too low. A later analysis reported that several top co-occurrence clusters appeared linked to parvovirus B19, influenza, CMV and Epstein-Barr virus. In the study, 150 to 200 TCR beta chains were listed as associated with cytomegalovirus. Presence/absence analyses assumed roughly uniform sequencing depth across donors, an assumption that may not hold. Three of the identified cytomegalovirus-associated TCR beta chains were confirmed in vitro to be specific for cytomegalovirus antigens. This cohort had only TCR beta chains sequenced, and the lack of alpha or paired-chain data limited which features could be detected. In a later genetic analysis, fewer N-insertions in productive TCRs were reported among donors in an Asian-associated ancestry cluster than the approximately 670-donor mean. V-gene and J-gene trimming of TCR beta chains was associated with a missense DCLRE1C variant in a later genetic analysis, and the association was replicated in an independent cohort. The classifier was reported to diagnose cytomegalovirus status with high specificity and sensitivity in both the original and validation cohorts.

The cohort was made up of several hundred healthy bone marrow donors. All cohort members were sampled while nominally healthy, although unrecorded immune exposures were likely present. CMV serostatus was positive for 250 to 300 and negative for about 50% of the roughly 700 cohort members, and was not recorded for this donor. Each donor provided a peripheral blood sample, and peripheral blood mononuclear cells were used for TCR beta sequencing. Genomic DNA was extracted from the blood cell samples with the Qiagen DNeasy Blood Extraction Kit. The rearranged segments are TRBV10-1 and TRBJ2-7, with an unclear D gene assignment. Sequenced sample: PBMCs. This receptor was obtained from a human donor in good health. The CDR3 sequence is CASSNSYEQYF. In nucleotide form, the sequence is TGCGCCAGCTCTAACTCCTACGAGCAGTACTTC.